This T cell receptor (beta chain) was recovered during a study of blood T cell repertoires in COVID-19. Turning to the study itself: Nucleic acid was either cDNA or gDNA, and it came from T cells, B-cell-depleted T cells, or PBMCs.

This CDR3 is built from 12 residues. The J segment lost 5 bases and the V segment lost 6 bases, leaving 5 bases of the junction unmatched. Germline V gives CDR1 SGHRS, CDR2 YFSETQ. TCRdb keeps only in-frame clones here, not all; method: immunoSEQ multiplex PCR. The data contain around 94,000 clones, 91% of them seen just once; the ten biggest clones take up around 4.4%. V and J are TRBV5-1 and TRBJ2-7; 7 bases map to TRBD1. This receptor was taken from a man aged 18 to 29 with acute or convalescent COVID-19. The sequenced sample was peripheral blood. The CDR3: CASKGQFHEQYF. The CDR3 nucleotides read TGCGCCAGCAAGGGACAGTTCCACGAGCAGTACTTC. Drawing the rest from reference TRBV5-1 and TRBJ2-7, the complete variable domain is KAGVTQTPRYLIKTRGQQVTLSCSPISGHRSVSWYQQTPGQGLQFLFEYFSETQRNKGNFPGRFSGRQFSNSRSEMNVSTLELGDSALYLCASKGQFHEQYFGPGTRLTVT.